Listed below are T cell receptor beta chains from one sample, sequenced in a study of blood T cells in healthy people across ages. One entry per CDR3 protein results from TCRdb running MiXCR on the 5' RACE reads. This table has about 1.6 million distinct CDR3 sequences, roughly 32% appearing once. Sequences were obtained from blood. These receptors were collected from a woman under 40 in good health. CDR3s include the opening cysteine and the closing phenylalanine or tryptophan. The D gene is left open where the match is weak. Clone size is stated in some rows and not others, as once, few, many or a class when expanded.

d_gene	v_gene	abundance	j_gene	CDR3aa	CDR3nt
NA	TRBV7-2	NA	TRBJ1-2	CASSLAPSSASGYTF	TGTGCCAGCAGCTTAGCTCCCAGTTCCGCTAGTGGCTACACCTTC
NA	TRBV29-1	NA	TRBJ2-5	CSVDSWGGLRETQYF	TGCAGCGTTGATTCGTGGGGGGGCCTTAGAGAGACCCAGTACTTC
NA	TRBV29-1	many	TRBJ2-7	CSVADGTYEQYF	TGCAGCGTTGCGGACGGAACCTACGAGCAGTACTTC
NA	TRBV15	many	TRBJ2-5	CATSRGLQSQETQYF	TGTGCCACCAGCAGGGGGTTACAGAGCCAAGAGACCCAGTACTTC
NA	TRBV7-3	NA	TRBJ2-2	CASSLTPGMRGFNTGELFF	TGTGCCAGCAGCTTAACGCCAGGGATGAGGGGCTTTAACACCGGGGAGCTGTTTTTT
NA	TRBV9	few	TRBJ2-1	CASSPQHDEQFF	TGTGCCAGCAGCCCCCAGCACGATGAGCAGTTCTTC
NA	TRBV9	NA	TRBJ2-2	CASSVTVDYTGELFF	TGTGCCAGCAGCGTTACGGTAGATTACACCGGGGAGCTGTTTTTT
TRBD2	TRBV20-1	NA	TRBJ2-3	CSALSGGLGTDTQYF	TGCAGTGCTCTTAGCGGGGGGCTGGGCACAGATACGCAGTATTTT
NA	TRBV18	NA	TRBJ2-3	CASSLLLGSSGGTDTQYF	TGTGCCAGCTCACTCTTGCTCGGGAGCAGTGGGGGCACAGATACGCAGTATTTT
TRBD2	TRBV15	few	TRBJ2-5	CATSTRTSGIFERYF	TGTGCCACCAGCACTAGGACTAGCGGGATTTTCGAGCGGTACTTC
NA	TRBV5-5	NA	TRBJ2-7	CASSWGSGGEQYF	TGTGCCAGCAGCTGGGGGAGCGGCGGGGAGCAGTACTTC
NA	TRBV29-1	NA	TRBJ2-1	CSVEDRLLSNEQFF	TGCAGCGTTGAAGACAGGCTACTATCAAATGAGCAGTTCTTC
NA	TRBV27	NA	TRBJ2-5	CASKKSRDVGIQETQYF	TGTGCCAGCAAGAAATCCCGTGACGTGGGAATTCAAGAGACCCAGTACTTC
TRBD2	TRBV20-1	few	TRBJ2-3	CSAATSGERDTQYF	TGCAGTGCCGCGACTAGCGGTGAAAGAGATACGCAGTATTTT
NA	TRBV13	NA	TRBJ2-3	CASSSAQGRHTQYF	TGTGCCAGCAGCTCCGCTCAGGGGCGACATACGCAGTATTTT
NA	TRBV9	few	TRBJ2-7	CASSPRQATYEQYF	TGTGCCAGCAGCCCGAGACAGGCGACCTACGAGCAGTACTTC
TRBD2	TRBV7-6	NA	TRBJ2-1	CASSFELAGADNEQFF	TGTGCCAGCAGCTTCGAACTAGCGGGGGCCGACAATGAGCAGTTCTTC
NA	TRBV7-3	many	TRBJ2-7	CASSPGAGYEQYF	TGTGCCAGCAGCCCGGGGGCGGGCTACGAGCAGTACTTC
NA	TRBV29-1	once	TRBJ1-1	CSVEPLEGVAEAFF	TGCAGCGTTGAACCTCTGGAGGGAGTCGCTGAAGCTTTCTTT
NA	TRBV21-1	NA	TRBJ1-1	CASSKLDDRRRDTEAFF	TGTGCCAGCAGCAAATTGGACGACAGGCGCAGGGACACTGAAGCTTTCTTT
NA	TRBV7-9	few	TRBJ2-3	CASAGRITDTQYF	TGTGCCAGCGCAGGACGGATCACAGATACGCAGTATTTT
NA	TRBV7-2	NA	TRBJ2-5	CASSLARTEQGTQYF	TGTGCCAGCAGCTTAGCCCGGACAGAACAAGGGACCCAGTACTTC
NA	TRBV6-1	few	TRBJ2-7	CASSEDPYGYEQYF	TGTGCCAGCAGTGAAGATCCATACGGCTACGAGCAGTACTTC
NA	TRBV11-2	few	TRBJ1-1	CASSSTDNTEAFF	TGTGCCAGCAGCTCGACAGATAACACTGAAGCTTTCTTT
NA	TRBV3-1	few	TRBJ2-5	CASSQDGGLYPKQETQYF	TGTGCCAGCAGCCAAGATGGGGGTCTCTACCCCAAACAAGAGACCCAGTACTTC
NA	TRBV12-3/TRBV12-4	many	TRBJ2-1	CASSLQGSEQFF	TGTGCCAGCAGTTTACAGGGCTCTGAGCAGTTCTTC
NA	TRBV9	NA	TRBJ2-3	CASSVGRGPTDTQYF	TGTGCCAGCAGCGTAGGGCGGGGTCCCACAGATACGCAGTATTTT
NA	TRBV6-4	NA	TRBJ2-7	CASRRPWMASYEQYF	TGTGCCAGCAGGAGACCCTGGATGGCCTCCTACGAGCAGTACTTC
NA	TRBV28	NA	TRBJ1-1	CASSFVTGGEAFF	TGTGCCAGCAGTTTCGTGACGGGAGGAGAAGCTTTCTTT
TRBD1	TRBV3-1	NA	TRBJ2-7	CASSAHLQGNEQYF	TGTGCCAGCAGCGCCCACTTACAGGGGAACGAGCAGTACTTC
TRBD2	TRBV6-2/TRBV6-3	many	TRBJ2-1	CASSYRTSGNNEQFF	TGTGCCAGCAGTTATCGGACTAGCGGGAACAATGAGCAGTTCTTC
TRBD1	TRBV9	few	TRBJ2-5	CASSVDRGPETQYF	TGTGCCAGCAGCGTGGACAGGGGCCCCGAGACCCAGTACTTC
NA	TRBV20-1	NA	TRBJ1-5	CSAMQGGGNQPQHF	TGCAGTGCTATGCAGGGAGGGGGCAATCAGCCCCAGCATTTT
NA	TRBV7-2	NA	TRBJ1-3	CASSLVNGPGNTIYF	TGTGCCAGCAGCTTAGTTAACGGGCCTGGAAACACCATATATTTT
NA	TRBV27	few	TRBJ1-5	CASSSPLLGQPQHF	TGTGCCAGCAGTTCGCCACTTTTGGGGCAGCCCCAGCATTTT
NA	TRBV11-2	NA	TRBJ2-3	CASSLEMGVTDTQYF	TGTGCCAGCAGCTTAGAAATGGGGGTCACAGATACGCAGTATTTT
NA	TRBV5-1	NA	TRBJ2-5	CASSGMAGQETQYF	TGCGCCAGCAGCGGGATGGCAGGACAAGAGACCCAGTACTTC
NA	TRBV10-2	NA	TRBJ1-5	CASSDRRNYHPQHF	TGCGCCAGCAGTGACAGGAGAAATTATCATCCCCAGCATTTT
NA	TRBV19	NA	TRBJ2-3	CASSQTGNTDTQYF	TGTGCCAGTAGTCAGACAGGTAACACAGATACGCAGTATTTT
NA	TRBV6-1	NA	TRBJ2-7	CASSEETLTTHSYEQYF	TGTGCCAGCAGTGAGGAAACGTTGACTACCCATTCCTACGAGCAGTACTTC
NA	TRBV29-1	few	TRBJ2-7	CNVGLGYEQYF	TGCAACGTTGGTTTAGGGTACGAGCAGTACTTC
NA	TRBV5-1	NA	TRBJ1-6	CASSLPASRNSPLHF	TGCGCCAGCAGCCTCCCTGCGAGCCGGAATTCACCCCTCCACTTT
TRBD2	TRBV5-5	few	TRBJ2-1	CASSLRSSGDNEQFF	TGTGCCAGCAGCTTGCGGTCTAGCGGGGACAATGAGCAGTTCTTC
NA	TRBV5-1	NA	TRBJ1-1	CASSFAPYTEAFF	TGCGCCAGCAGCTTCGCCCCGTACACTGAAGCTTTCTTT
NA	TRBV4-2	many	TRBJ2-5	CASSIREEETQYF	TGTGCCAGCAGCATCCGGGAAGAAGAGACCCAGTACTTC
NA	TRBV4-1	NA	TRBJ1-2	CASSQVIRGFGYTF	TGCGCCAGCAGCCAAGTGATTCGGGGATTTGGCTACACCTTC
NA	TRBV11-2	few	TRBJ2-7	CASSLAGSSSYEQYF	TGTGCCAGCAGCTTAGCGGGGTCCAGCTCCTACGAGCAGTACTTC
TRBD1	TRBV28	few	TRBJ1-6	CASSLLPGQPNSPLHF	TGTGCCAGCAGTTTATTACCGGGACAGCCTAATTCACCCCTCCACTTT
NA	TRBV20-1	NA	TRBJ2-7	CSAREGPRSSEQYF	TGCAGTGCTAGAGAAGGGCCGAGGAGCTCCGAGCAGTACTTC
NA	TRBV9	few	TRBJ2-7	CASSAGGAPYNEQYF	TGTGCCAGCAGCGCCGGGGGCGCTCCCTACAATGAGCAGTACTTC